These 24 T cell receptor beta chains originate from one sample sequenced in a study of blood T cells in healthy people across ages. Then a second PCR, running roughly 7 to 11 cycles, was carried out with a sample-barcoded 5' primer and a J-beta primer mix. MiXCR was run by TCRdb on the 5' RACE reads, yielding one entry per CDR3 protein. Of roughly 700,000 distinct CDR3 sequences in the sample, 20% to 25% were seen once. The same data also contributed to another study, on T cells of mothers and their children.

Material for sequencing was blood. The receptors were sampled from a boy aged 10-17 years in good health.

This clonotype was recorded a few times. This chain links TRBV28 with TRBJ2-2; 11 nucleotides match TRBD2. CDR3 length equals 18 residues. J gave up 1 base and V 5 bases, and 9 bases lay outside the gene matches. The germline V gene encodes CDR1 MDHEN and CDR2 SYDVKM. The DNA of the CDR3 is TGTGCCAGCAGTCCGGTAATGGGACTAGCGGTGAACACCGGGGAGCTGTTTTTT. Its translation is CASSPVMGLAVNTGELFF.

Only a few counts were recorded for this clonotype. This chain links TRBV18 with TRBJ2-5; 11 positions match TRBD1. This CDR3 is built from 16 residues. Unmatched junction bases numbered 12, after V lost 1 base and J lost 11 bases. Germline-derived CDR1 and CDR2 are KGHSH and LQKENI. The CDR3 DNA is TGTGCCAGCTCACCACTTCGTGGGACAGGGGGAGGAGAGCAGTACTTC. It codes for CASSPLRGTGGGEQYF.

This clonotype was detected a few times. The chain is built from TRBV4-1 and TRBJ2-4; TRBD2 agrees at 9 bases. CDR1 is MGHRA and CDR2 is YSYEKL in the germline V gene. This CDR3 is built from 18 residues. V shed 1 base, J shed 3 bases, and the junction held 10 bases outside the gene matches. The CDR3 coding sequence is TGCGCCAGCAGCCAAGCCTTCGCGGGGGGGGTAAACAAAAACATTCAGTACTTC. This gives the protein CASSQAFAGGVNKNIQYF.

The V call is TRBV20-1, the J call TRBJ2-5, with D possibly being TRBD2 (5 bases). Germline assignment: CDR1 DFQATT and CDR2 SNEGSKA (reference sequence). The CDR3 length is 13 residues. V lost 6 bases and J lost 4, with 15 bases in between. Here the CDR3 DNA reads TGCAGTGCGGAGGCAGGCGAGCCAGAGACCCAGTACTTC. Protein product: CSAEAGEPETQYF.

This chain joins TRBV14 and TRBJ2-3; unclear D gene. Trimming stripped 4 bases from V and 4 bases from J, with 18 bases between. The CDR3 spans 16 residues. Germline loops: CDR1 SGHDN, CDR2 FVKESK. The CDR3 region is CASSPQIAQWADTQYF. DNA for the CDR3: TGTGCCAGCAGCCCGCAAATCGCTCAGTGGGCAGATACGCAGTATTTT.

This clonotype has only a few counts. The chain uses TRBV6-6 and TRBJ2-5; D is undetermined. V lost 4 bases and J 1 base, leaving 10 bases between the germline ends. The CDR3 contains 14 residues. CDR1 and CDR2 from the germline V gene are MNHNY and SVGAGI (reference sequence). The CDR3 spells CASSSSLGQETQYF. In DNA, the CDR3 is TGTGCCAGCAGTTCTTCTTTGGGCCAAGAGACCCAGTACTTC.

The J gene is TRBJ2-4, the V gene TRBV6-6; D tentatively reads TRBD1 or TRBD2 (5 bases each). This CDR3 region has 16 residues. V lost 2 bases to trimming and J lost 1 base, with 12 bases between them. Germline V gene sequence: CDR1 MNHNY, CDR2 SVGAGI (reference sequence). CDR3 loop: CASSYPGTEAKNIQYF. CDR3 in DNA: TGTGCCAGCAGTTACCCAGGGACGGAGGCCAAAAACATTCAGTACTTC.

The rearrangement joins TRBV5-1 to TRBJ2-3; 10 bases fit TRBD2. CDR1 and CDR2 from the germline V gene are SGHRS and YFSETQ. J was trimmed by 1 base and V by 0 bases; bases with no gene match: 5. The CDR3 contains 17 residues. The CDR3 spells CASSLVGGTSGTDTQYF. DNA for the CDR3: TGCGCCAGCAGCTTGGTTGGGGGGACTAGCGGCACAGATACGCAGTATTTT.

This clonotype was seen a few times. The DNA for the CDR3 is TGCAGCGTTGAAAACCGAGTAAGAGGAGAGACCCAGTACTTC. Translation gives CSVENRVRGETQYF. The chain joins TRBV29-1 to TRBJ2-5; unclear D gene. Germline V lookup: CDR1 SQVTM, CDR2 ANQGSEA. V was clipped by 2 bases and J by 4 bases, with 14 bases between them. The CDR3 runs 14 residues.

The rearrangement joins TRBV7-9 to TRBJ2-7; D is perhaps TRBD1 (6 bases). V was cut by 4 bases and J by 4 bases, with 11 bases left in between. The germline gives CDR1 SEHNR, CDR2 FQNEAQ (reference sequence). This CDR3 is 13 amino acids long. CDR3 nucleotide sequence: TGTGCCAGCAGCTCGACAGGCGCATACGAGCAGTACTTC. It translates to CASSSTGAYEQYF.

This clonotype was counted between two and nine times. This chain links TRBV5-1 with TRBJ1-5, with D unresolved. Trimming took 0 bases from V and 6 from J, leaving 4 bases between them. The CDR3 consists of 12 residues. Germline V gene data show CDR1 as SGHRS and CDR2 as YFSETQ. Written as DNA, the CDR3 is TGCGCCAGCAGCTTGGTGGTTCAGCCCCAGCATTTT. Encoded protein: CASSLVVQPQHF.

The V gene is TRBV28, the J gene TRBJ2-3; 9 nucleotides match TRBD2. Germline V gives CDR1 MDHEN, CDR2 SYDVKM. This CDR3 is built from 15 residues. The V and J ends lost 5 bases and 3 bases, in that order; junction bases with no gene match: 6. The CDR3 is CASSPGTSKTDTQYF. The DNA of the CDR3 is TGTGCCAGCAGTCCCGGGACTAGCAAGACAGATACGCAGTATTTT.

This clonotype came up a few times. The chain uses TRBV15 and TRBJ2-1; D remains ambiguous. Germline V CDR1 and CDR2: LNHNV, YYDKDF (reference sequence). The germline V and J ends were trimmed by 1 base and 0 bases, with 10 bases remaining between them. The CDR3 contains 16 residues. Here the CDR3 reads CATSRVPGSSYNEQFF. The CDR3 bases are TGTGCCACCAGCAGAGTCCCCGGAAGCTCCTACAATGAGCAGTTCTTC.

Ten or more counts support this clonotype. J is TRBJ2-7 and V is TRBV5-1; D gene uncertain. The germline CDR1 and CDR2 sequences are SGHRS and YFSETQ. The CDR3 contains 13 residues. V shed 0 bases and J shed 2 bases, with 6 bases lying between them. DNA for the CDR3: TGCGCCAGCAGCTTGGGGGATACCTACGAGCAGTACTTC. This codes for CASSLGDTYEQYF.

This clonotype has just one count. V is TRBV3-1 and J is TRBJ2-5; D might be TRBD2 (5 bases). This CDR3 spans 15 amino acids. Germline values: CDR1 LGHDT, CDR2 YNNKEL (reference sequence). Deletions cut 5 bases from V and 2 bases from J, with 15 bases between. The CDR3 sequence: CASSGVLDWQETQYF. The CDR3 region has the DNA TGTGCCAGCAGCGGGGTTCTGGACTGGCAAGAGACCCAGTACTTC.

This clonotype occurred a few times. V and J are TRBV2 and TRBJ2-5, with 12 bases that match TRBD2. V shed 3 bases, J shed 5 bases, and the junction held 4 bases outside the gene matches. Germline CDR1 and CDR2: SNHLY and FYNNEI. The CDR3 spans 15 residues. The CDR3 spells CASSETSGSMETQYF. DNA for the CDR3: TGTGCCAGCAGTGAGACTAGCGGGAGTATGGAGACCCAGTACTTC.

The rearrangement joins TRBV12-3 or TRBV12-4 to TRBJ2-1; 8 positions match TRBD2. V was clipped by 6 bases and J by 7 bases; unmatched bases: 11. The CDR3 runs 15 residues. CDR3 sequence (DNA): TGTGCCAGCAGCCCCCCGGGACTAGGCGGTAATGAGCAGTTCTTC. Its protein product is CASSPPGLGGNEQFF.

The chain combines TRBV4-1 with TRBJ2-6, with D uncertain. The ends were cut back, 0 bases at V and 3 bases at J, with 9 bases in the middle. The CDR3 is made up of 16 amino acids. The germline V gene has CDR1 MGHRA and CDR2 YSYEKL. The CDR3 nucleotides are TGCGCCAGCAGCCAAGACAACAACGTTGGGGCCAACGTCCTGACTTTC. This codes for CASSQDNNVGANVLTF.

This clonotype came up a few times. This chain connects TRBV6-4 to TRBJ2-7, with 9 bases identical to TRBD1. The assigned J gene may be wrong: the sequence end matches TRBJ2-1 better. The CDR3 spans 18 residues. CDR1 is MRHNA, CDR2 SNTAGT, per germline. The CDR3 nucleotides are TGTGCCAGCCCCCGGAGTGGGGACAGGGCCTATTTCTACAATGAGCAGTTCTTC. Encoded protein: CASPRSGDRAYFYNEQFF.

V and J are TRBV4-2 and TRBJ2-4; TRBD1 matches at 7 bases. After removal of 0 bases from V and 6 bases from J, the junction contained 5 bases not matched to a gene. The germline V gene has CDR1 LGHNA and CDR2 YNFKEQ. CDR3 length equals 15 residues. CDR3 sequence (DNA): TGTGCCAGCAGCCAAGATTCAACAGGGGTAAACATTCAGTACTTC. It encodes CASSQDSTGVNIQYF.

The rearrangement joins TRBV20-1 to TRBJ1-4; D perhaps matches TRBD1 (5 bases). The germline CDR1 and CDR2 sequences are DFQATT and SNEGSKA (reference sequence). V gave up 7 bases and J gave up 7 bases, with 28 bases separating them. The CDR3 sequence is 17 residues long. The CDR3 sequence: CSVSLWLAGKGVEKLFF. The CDR3 DNA is TGCAGTGTTAGTTTATGGCTTGCAGGGAAAGGAGTTGAAAAACTGTTTTTT.

This clonotype was picked up a small number of times. The rearrangement links TRBV4-1 to TRBJ1-5; no clear D gene. The CDR3 covers 16 residues. CDR1 and CDR2 from the germline V gene are MGHRA and YSYEKL. Trimming shortened V by 3 bases and J by 7 bases, and 19 bases separated the two germline ends. The CDR3 nucleotides are TGCGCCAGCAGCCAGGGGTGGTGGCCGGATGAACAGCCCCAGCATTTT. This sequence encodes CASSQGWWPDEQPQHF.

The V call is TRBV29-1, the J call TRBJ1-1, with unresolved D. The V end lost 4 bases, the J end lost 3 bases, and 12 bases lay between the germline ends. Germline V gene sequence: CDR1 SQVTM, CDR2 ANQGSEA. The CDR3 is made up of 13 amino acids. CDR3 sequence reads: CSVGAARDTEAFF. In DNA, the CDR3 is TGCAGCGTTGGGGCAGCGAGGGACACTGAAGCTTTCTTT.

V usage is TRBV14 and J usage is TRBJ2-1; D is possibly TRBD1 (6 bases). CDR3 length: 16 amino acids. CDR1 and CDR2 from the germline V gene are SGHDN and FVKESK. Trimming took 5 bases from V and 7 from J, leaving 21 bases between them. Here the CDR3 DNA reads TGTGCCAGCAGCTTAATCCCACAGGGCAATAGGAATGAGCAGTTCTTC. This encodes CASSLIPQGNRNEQFF.